This T cell receptor beta chain came from a study of T-cell memory formation after mild COVID-19. Study observations and caveats: The CD4+ clones that contracted clustered mainly within CM and EM, and the CD8+ clones concentrated in EMRA. While clones contracting from day 15 to 85 were balanced between CD4 and CD8, later expanders leaned CD4+. Within pre-infection memory, some responding clones were found, suggesting cross-reactive memory joined.

TCRdb re-called the 5' RACE reads through MiXCR, storing one row per CDR3 protein. The sample records roughly 190,000 distinct CDR3 sequences, around 25% being singletons. About this clonotype: No antigen is known for it.

The CDR3 covers 14 residues. Trimming pared 5 bases from V and 2 bases from J, leaving 12 bases between. Germline V gene lookup returns CDR1 SEHNR and CDR2 FQNEAQ (reference sequence). Sequencing used PBMCs or a T cell subset sorted from them (not recorded which). The rearrangement joins TRBV7-9 to TRBJ1-1, with unresolved D. This receptor was taken from an adult woman who had mild COVID-19 (a few samples of this study predate the infection). Cell type and time point are not known. CDR3 nucleotides: TGTGCCAGCAGCGGGAGGTGGGAAAACACTGAAGCTTTCTTT. Protein product: CASSGRWENTEAFF.